These 2 T cell receptor beta chains came from one sample sequenced in a study of response to subunit inactivated influenza vaccine. TCRdb processed the RT-PCR reads anew with MiXCR; each CDR3 protein has one entry. The sample carries about 500,000 distinct CDR3 sequences, about 15% recorded once. Sequenced material: CD4+ T cells sorted from PBMCs, taken less than 30 months after vaccination. These receptor sequences come from a man between 45 and 75 years old who received an inactivated influenza vaccine.

This chain links TRBV7-2 with TRBJ2-5; weak D call: TRBD2 (5 bases). The CDR3 covers 13 residues. With 5 bases removed from V and 3 bases from J, the gap between germline ends came to 10 bases. Looked up from germline, CDR1 is SGHTA and CDR2 is FQGNSA. The DNA of the CDR3 is TGTGCCAGCAGCAATGACTACAAAGAGACCCAGTACTTC. It encodes CASSNDYKETQYF. Full variable domain (remainder filled in from reference TRBV7-2 and TRBJ2-5): GAGVSQSPSNKVTEKGKDVELRCDPISGHTALYWYRQSLGQGLEFLIYFQGNSAPDKSGLPSDRFSAERTGGSVSTLTIQRTQQEDSAVYLCASSNDYKETQYFGPGTRLLVL.

This clonotype has a count of ten or more. The V call is TRBV4-2, the J call TRBJ2-7, with 12 bases identical to TRBD2. Germline CDR1 is LGHNA and CDR2 is YNFKEQ. This CDR3 contains 14 residues. Trimming removed 6 bases from V and 4 bases from J; junction bases left unmatched: 4. CDR3 amino acids: CASRRLAGEYEQYF. The CDR3 DNA follows: TGTGCCAGCAGACGACTAGCGGGAGAATACGAGCAGTACTTC.